A selection of T cell receptor beta chains follows, all from one sample in a study of blood T cell repertoires in COVID-19. TCRdb's copy holds only in-frame clones and misses some; the assay was immunoSEQ multiplex PCR. The repertoire consists of around 40,000 clones, with about four fifths occurring once and the leading ten covering approximately 20%. The sequenced sample was peripheral blood. All receptors derive from a man between 65 and 85 years old with acute or convalescent COVID-19. The CDR3 runs from the conserved cysteine through the conserved F or W.

v_call	cdr3_length	j_call	cdr3_aa
TRBV7-3	15	TRBJ2-2	CASSLNAGNTGELFF
TRBV7-9	14	TRBJ2-7	CASSLGGRSYEQYF
TRBV19	15	TRBJ2-7	CASSIDGAEAYEQYF
TRBV7-9	17	TRBJ2-3	CASSLAQASWGTDTQYF
TRBV5-1	12	TRBJ2-7	CASSLEPGEQYF
TRBV6-1	15	TRBJ1-2	CASSEWWEGIVGYTF
TRBV19	15	TRBJ1-6	CASGTGAAANSPLHF
TRBV7-9	15	TRBJ1-5	CASSPGGLGNQPQHF
TRBV27	15	TRBJ1-3	CASSLTFTEGNTIYF
TRBV6-2/TRBV6-3	20	TRBJ1-5	CASSYFSGQGTLGGNQPQHF
TRBV7-2	14	TRBJ1-1	CASSSWGLGTEAFF
TRBV6-2/TRBV6-3	17	TRBJ2-1	CASSYSPSGVRGNEQFF
TRBV4-3	16	TRBJ2-7	CASSPAEDRRKNEQYF
TRBV6-5	14	TRBJ2-3	CASRPRLGTDTQYF
TRBV9	14	TRBJ2-5	CASSAGTLQETQYF
TRBV7-2	13	TRBJ1-2	CASSSWADYGYTF
TRBV25-1	13	TRBJ2-3	CAAGTTYTDTQYF
TRBV15	15	TRBJ1-2	CATSVGQGANYGYTF
TRBV7-2	15	TRBJ2-1	CASSLRLAGVNEQFF
TRBV4-1	14	TRBJ2-7	CASSQDPGAYEQYF
TRBV6-1	13	TRBJ2-5	CASSERELETQYF
TRBV25-1	13	TRBJ2-7	CASSERGLYEQYF
TRBV28	16	TRBJ2-5	CASSFGGSQLQETQYF
TRBV10-3	13	TRBJ1-5	CAINSNSNQPQHF
TRBV4-2	15	TRBJ1-1	CASSQGVVGDTEAFF
TRBV10-3	13	TRBJ2-7	CATVDSNSYEQYF
TRBV3-1/TRBV3-2	14	TRBJ1-3	CASSPTGPGNTIYF
TRBV5-1	14	TRBJ2-1	CASSGTGGRNEQFF
TRBV19	15	TRBJ2-7	CASSMGREGRYEQYF
TRBV5-1	13	TRBJ2-5	CASSFNSQETQYF
TRBV7-2	15	TRBJ2-3	CASSWGTSSTDTQYF
TRBV10-3	13	TRBJ2-1	CAITSGSYNEQFF
TRBV7-9	16	TRBJ2-3	CASSHLGLDWADTQYF
TRBV9	15	TRBJ1-2	CASSATREPNYGYTF
TRBV2	13	TRBJ1-3	CASSILLGNTIYF
TRBV28	15	TRBJ2-1	CASSSGGRAYNEQFF
TRBV25-1	15	TRBJ1-2	CASTLGTGGANGYTF
TRBV5-5	13	TRBJ1-1	CASSSSMNTEAFF
TRBV7-2	13	TRBJ2-3	CASSAQSADTQYF
TRBV5-4	16	TRBJ2-1	CASRFGGTSGFNEQFF
TRBV9	13	TRBJ1-1	CASTTGVDTEAFF
TRBV9	13	TRBJ1-2	CASSVANLYGYTF
TRBV5-1	13	TRBJ2-2	CASSLTGQGVVFF
TRBV11-2	14	TRBJ1-6	CASSQGTPVSPLHF
TRBV19	16	TRBJ1-3	CASSIYAASSGNTIYF
TRBV24-1	14	TRBJ2-2	CATTGTGTTGELFF
TRBV7-9	15	TRBJ2-2	CASSLPLAGTGELFF
TRBV19	14	TRBJ2-2	CASNRGGPSGELFF
TRBV20-1	14	TRBJ2-7	CSASRGRDSYEQYF
TRBV6-5	13	TRBJ1-5	CATWGQSGQPQHF
TRBV28	13	TRBJ2-7	CATGGGWSYEQYF
TRBV7-2	14	TRBJ2-5	CASSLGGRLETQYF